The clone carrying this T cell receptor beta chain was recorded at least ten times. The V gene lost 2 bases and the J gene lost 3 bases, with 8 bases spanning the gap. Germline CDR1 is SGHAT and CDR2 is FQNNGV. The CDR3 length is 13 residues. The authors' processing: The number of TCRs in each sample had a median of about 100,000 and spanned roughly 20,000 to 750,000. TCRdb reprocessed the RACE reads with MiXCR, giving one entry per CDR3 protein. These V and J calls are TCRdb output, not the study's own analysis. The sample carries about 76,000 distinct CDR3 sequences, 10% to 15% recorded once. The data were obtained in a study of human T cells and chemical hapten exposure. Time point indicated: patch test 3, about 24 weeks after DPC sensitization. Treatment noted: therapeutic diphenylcyclopropenone sensitization with weekly scalp DPC. Prior to each patch test being applied, blood was drawn.

The chain joins TRBV11-2 to TRBJ2-7; unclear D gene. This material consisted of whole blood, taken in connection with sensitization to the hapten diphenylcyclopropenone (DPC). This receptor was obtained from a woman between 45 and 65 years old with alopecia areata. Some clones in this sample may be carry-over from other donors' samples. CDR3 coding DNA: TGTGCCAGCAGCTTATCCCGCGTCTACGAGCAGTACTTC. This codes for CASSLSRVYEQYF.